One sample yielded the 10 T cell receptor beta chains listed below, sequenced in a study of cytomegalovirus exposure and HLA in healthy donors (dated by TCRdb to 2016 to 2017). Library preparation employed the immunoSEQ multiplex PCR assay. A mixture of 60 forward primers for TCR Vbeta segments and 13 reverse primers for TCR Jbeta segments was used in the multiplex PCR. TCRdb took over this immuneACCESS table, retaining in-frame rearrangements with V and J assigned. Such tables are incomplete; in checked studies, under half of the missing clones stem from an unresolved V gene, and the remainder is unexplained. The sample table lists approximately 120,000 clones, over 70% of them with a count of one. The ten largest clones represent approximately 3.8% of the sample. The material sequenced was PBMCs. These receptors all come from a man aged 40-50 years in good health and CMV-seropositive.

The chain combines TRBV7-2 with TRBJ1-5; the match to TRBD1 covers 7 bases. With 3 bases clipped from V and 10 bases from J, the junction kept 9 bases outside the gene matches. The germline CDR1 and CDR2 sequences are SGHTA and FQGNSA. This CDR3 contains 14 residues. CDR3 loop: CASSFRGQFSPQHF. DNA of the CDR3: TGTGCCAGCAGCTTCAGGGGACAGTTCTCACCCCAGCATTTT.

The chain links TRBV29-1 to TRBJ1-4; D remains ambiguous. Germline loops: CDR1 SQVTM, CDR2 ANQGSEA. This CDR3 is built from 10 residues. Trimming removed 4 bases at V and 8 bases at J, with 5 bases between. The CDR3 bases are TGCAGCGTTGCGGAGGAAAAACTGTTTTTT. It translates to CSVAEEKLFF.

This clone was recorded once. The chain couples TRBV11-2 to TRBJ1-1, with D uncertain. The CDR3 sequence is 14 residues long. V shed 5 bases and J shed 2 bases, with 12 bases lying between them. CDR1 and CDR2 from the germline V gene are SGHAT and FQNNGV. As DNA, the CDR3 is TGTGCCAGCAGCCCCTACTTACTCAACACTGAAGCTTTCTTT. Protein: CASSPYLLNTEAFF.

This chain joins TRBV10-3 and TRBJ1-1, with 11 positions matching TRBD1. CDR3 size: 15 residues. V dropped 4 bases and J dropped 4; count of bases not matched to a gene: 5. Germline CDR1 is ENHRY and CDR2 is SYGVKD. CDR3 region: CAISGGQGAITEAFF. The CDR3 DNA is TGTGCCATCAGTGGTGGACAGGGGGCAATCACTGAAGCTTTCTTT.

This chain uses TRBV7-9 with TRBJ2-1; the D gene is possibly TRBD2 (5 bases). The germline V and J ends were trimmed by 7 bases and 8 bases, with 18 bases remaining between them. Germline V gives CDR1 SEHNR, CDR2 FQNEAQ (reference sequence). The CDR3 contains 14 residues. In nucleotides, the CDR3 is TGTGCCAGCACCGTGGAGAACGAGGACTATGAGCAGTTCTTC. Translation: CASTVENEDYEQFF. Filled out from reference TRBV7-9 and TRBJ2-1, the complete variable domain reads DTGVSQNPRHKITKRGQNVTFRCDPISEHNRLYWYRQTLGQGPEFLTYFQNEAQLEKSRLLSDRFSAERPKGSFSTLEIQRTEQGDSAMYLCASTVENEDYEQFFGPGTRLTVL.

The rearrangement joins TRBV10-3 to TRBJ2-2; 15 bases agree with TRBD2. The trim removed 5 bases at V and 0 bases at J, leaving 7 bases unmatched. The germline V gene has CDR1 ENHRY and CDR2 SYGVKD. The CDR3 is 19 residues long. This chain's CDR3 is CAISRTSGGAVANTGELFF. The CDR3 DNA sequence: TGTGCCATCAGTAGGACTAGCGGGGGGGCCGTCGCGAACACCGGGGAGCTGTTTTTT.

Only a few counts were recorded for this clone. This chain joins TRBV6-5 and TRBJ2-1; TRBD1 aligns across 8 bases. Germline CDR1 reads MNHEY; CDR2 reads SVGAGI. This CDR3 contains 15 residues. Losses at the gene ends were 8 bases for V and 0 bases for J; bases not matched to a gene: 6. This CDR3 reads CASHRTGHSYNEQFF. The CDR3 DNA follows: TGTGCCAGCCACCGGACAGGGCACTCCTACAATGAGCAGTTCTTC.

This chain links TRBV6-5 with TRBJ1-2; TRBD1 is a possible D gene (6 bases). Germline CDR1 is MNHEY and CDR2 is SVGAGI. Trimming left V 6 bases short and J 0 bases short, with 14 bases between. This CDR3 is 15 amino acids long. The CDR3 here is CASRGAAEANYGYTF. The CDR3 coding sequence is TGTGCCAGCAGGGGGGCGGCGGAGGCTAACTATGGCTACACCTTC.

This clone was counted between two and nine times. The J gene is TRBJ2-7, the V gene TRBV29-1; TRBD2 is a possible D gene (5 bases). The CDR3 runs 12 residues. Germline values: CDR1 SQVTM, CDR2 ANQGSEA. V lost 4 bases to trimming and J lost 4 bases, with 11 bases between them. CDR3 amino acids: CSVAGSLYEQYF. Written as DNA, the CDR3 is TGCAGCGTTGCGGGGAGTCTGTACGAGCAGTACTTC.

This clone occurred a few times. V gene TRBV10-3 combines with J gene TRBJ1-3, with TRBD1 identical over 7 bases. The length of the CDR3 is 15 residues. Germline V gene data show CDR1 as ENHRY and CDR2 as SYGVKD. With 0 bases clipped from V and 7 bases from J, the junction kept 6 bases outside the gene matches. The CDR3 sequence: CAISESLGQANTIYF. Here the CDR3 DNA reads TGTGCCATCAGTGAGTCCTTAGGACAGGCGAACACCATATATTTT.